The 29 T cell receptor beta chains below were found in one sample sequenced in a study of cytomegalovirus exposure and HLA in healthy donors. The primer mix had 60 Vbeta and 13 Jbeta primers. The method was immunoSEQ multiplex PCR; TCRdb's version includes in-frame clones alone and lacks a portion of them. This table holds around 94,000 clones, about 80% found once. Sequencing was performed on PBMCs. These receptors were collected from a human donor in good health.

This clone was counted only a few times. CDR3 coding DNA: TGTGCCAGCAGCCAAGAGGCACATGAGCAGTTCTTC. As protein: CASSQEAHEQFF. The rearrangement joins TRBV4-2 to TRBJ2-1, with D uncertain. CDR3 length equals 12 residues. Germline lookup yields CDR1 LGHNA and CDR2 YNFKEQ. V was cut by 0 bases and J by 8 bases, with 5 bases left in between.

The rearrangement uses TRBV5-5 and TRBJ1-2; D possibly corresponds to TRBD1 (5 bases). V was pared by 3 bases and J by 6 bases, with 12 bases between. This CDR3 contains 13 residues. Germline loops: CDR1 SGHKS, CDR2 YYEKEE (reference sequence). CDR3 sequence (DNA): TGTGCCAGCAGCTCTGAACAGGCTAATGGCTACACCTTC. Its translation: CASSSEQANGYTF.

The chain recombines TRBV6-6 with TRBJ1-2, with D hard to call. Germline lookup yields CDR1 MNHNY and CDR2 SVGAGI (reference sequence). The CDR3 sequence is 16 residues long. Trimming took off 0 bases at V and 4 bases at J, with 15 bases between the two ends. The CDR3 here is CASSYSRAGEGYGYTF. In DNA, the CDR3 is TGTGCCAGCAGTTACTCCCGGGCTGGGGAGGGCTATGGCTACACCTTC.

The chain uses TRBV28 and TRBJ2-7; 7 bases fit TRBD1. The trim removed 6 bases at V and 3 bases at J, leaving 14 bases unmatched. Germline V gene lookup returns CDR1 MDHEN and CDR2 SYDVKM. The CDR3 is 16 residues long. The CDR3 protein is CASSKSPRTGLYEQYF. Written as DNA, the CDR3 is TGTGCCAGCAGCAAGAGTCCGAGGACAGGACTCTACGAGCAGTACTTC.

This clone was picked up a small number of times. This chain joins TRBV6-1 and TRBJ2-1; 7 nucleotides line up with TRBD2. The CDR3 is made up of 15 amino acids. CDR1 is MNHNS and CDR2 is SASEGT in the germline V gene. Trimming cost V 2 bases and J 0 bases; bases outside gene matches: 1. The CDR3 coding sequence is TGTGCCAGCAGTGAATTAGCGGGCTCCTACAATGAGCAGTTCTTC. Its protein product is CASSELAGSYNEQFF.

V and J are TRBV6-1 and TRBJ2-7; TRBD2 is a possible D gene (6 bases). The V gene's germline CDR1 is MNHNS and CDR2 SASEGT. V was cut by 0 bases and J by 6 bases, with 9 bases left in between. This CDR3 comprises 13 residues. The CDR3, as DNA: TGTGCCAGCAGTGAAGCGCGGCGGGGCGAGCAGTACTTC. Protein: CASSEARRGEQYF.

The CDR3 region has the DNA TGCAGCGTTGTGGGGCTTACCTACAATGAGCAGTTCTTC. Its protein product is CSVVGLTYNEQFF. V usage is TRBV29-1 and J usage is TRBJ2-1, with D perhaps TRBD1 (5 bases). V lost 4 bases and J 2 bases, leaving 9 bases between the germline ends. CDR1 is SQVTM, CDR2 ANQGSEA, per germline. The CDR3 is made up of 13 amino acids.

The CDR3 protein is CASSLREAGANVLTF. Written as DNA, the CDR3 is TGTGCCAGCAGCTTACGTGAGGCAGGGGCCAACGTCCTGACTTTC. The genes are TRBV13 and TRBJ2-6; D is unclear. The V gene lost 2 bases and the J gene lost 4 bases, with 9 bases spanning the gap. Germline V CDR1 and CDR2: PRHDT, FYEKMQ (reference sequence). The CDR3 consists of 15 residues.

The chain links TRBV11-2 to TRBJ2-1; TRBD2 agrees at 9 bases. The V and J ends lost 5 bases and 7 bases, in that order; junction bases with no gene match: 15. This CDR3 region has 17 residues. Per germline, CDR1 SGHAT and CDR2 FQNNGV. CDR3 sequence: CASSKKLLAGMENEQFF. CDR3 nucleotide sequence: TGTGCCAGCAGCAAAAAGTTGCTAGCGGGAATGGAAAATGAGCAGTTCTTC.

V gene TRBV7-2 combines with J gene TRBJ2-5; D is possibly TRBD2 (5 bases). V lost 5 bases and J 1 base, leaving 14 bases between the germline ends. The germline CDR1 and CDR2 sequences are SGHTA and FQGNSA. The length of the CDR3 is 15 residues. The CDR3 sequence is CASSPMTTIQETQYF. CDR3 in DNA: TGTGCCAGCAGCCCGATGACTACGATCCAAGAGACCCAGTACTTC.

The genes are TRBV9 and TRBJ2-2; D is possibly TRBD1 (7 bases). V was clipped by 2 bases and J by 1 base, with 21 bases between them. The CDR3 extends over 19 amino acids. Germline V CDR1 and CDR2: SGDLS, YYNGEE. CDR3 loop: CASSVRLGRGVGNTGELFF. The DNA of the CDR3 is TGTGCCAGCAGCGTCCGTCTCGGCAGGGGGGTTGGGAACACCGGGGAGCTGTTTTTT.

The rearrangement joins TRBV5-4 to TRBJ2-7, with D possibly being TRBD2 (5 bases). CDR3 length equals 18 residues. V shed 1 base and J shed 4 bases, with 24 bases lying between them. CDR1 and CDR2 (germline): SGHNT, YYREEE (reference sequence). CDR3 in DNA: TGTGCCAGCAGCTTGCGAACCTCCCAGTGGACTTCGGGATACGAGCAGTACTTC. Translation: CASSLRTSQWTSGYEQYF.

This clone was counted a few times. This chain connects TRBV6-1 to TRBJ2-1, with 7 bases matching TRBD2. V lost 2 bases and J lost 6; bases outside the gene matches: 4. CDR1 is MNHNS and CDR2 is SASEGT in the germline V gene. This CDR3 is built from 14 residues. The CDR3 DNA reads as TGTGCCAGCAGTGAACTCAGGACTAGCAATGAGCAGTTCTTC. Its protein is CASSELRTSNEQFF.

The genes are TRBV7-9 and TRBJ2-5, with 11 bases matching TRBD2. The germline gives CDR1 SEHNR, CDR2 FQNEAQ (reference sequence). The ends lost 5 bases at V and 5 bases at J; junction bases unmatched: 13. This CDR3 is 17 amino acids long. The CDR3, as DNA: TGTGCCAGCAGCCAAGGGACTAGCGGAACATTACGGGAGACCCAGTACTTC. Protein sequence: CASSQGTSGTLRETQYF.

The chain is built from TRBV7-9 and TRBJ1-1, with unresolved D. Trimming took off 3 bases at V and 0 bases at J, with 8 bases between the two ends. Germline V lookup: CDR1 SEHNR, CDR2 FQNEAQ (reference sequence). CDR3 size: 14 residues. The DNA of the CDR3 is TGTGCCAGCAGCTTCCAGGCAATGAACACTGAAGCTTTCTTT. Residues: CASSFQAMNTEAFF.

A single count supports this clone. The chain has TRBV5-3 and TRBJ1-5; 8 bases match TRBD1. TRBV5-3 carries the ORF label, with uncertain function. There are 14 residues in the CDR3. Trimming removed 4 bases from V and 6 bases from J; junction bases left unmatched: 6. CDR3 in DNA: TGTGCCAGAAGCCAGGACAGGGAGAGTCAGCCCCAGCATTTT. Translated: CARSQDRESQPQHF.

The CDR3 loop is CASSFSVEQFF. In DNA form, the CDR3 reads TGTGCCAGCAGCTTTTCGGTAGAGCAGTTCTTC. V gene TRBV5-4 combines with J gene TRBJ2-1; D gene unclear. The germline V and J ends were trimmed by 2 bases and 10 bases, with 7 bases remaining between them. Germline loops: CDR1 SGHNT, CDR2 YYREEE (reference sequence). The CDR3 spans 11 residues.

V usage is TRBV5-4 and J usage is TRBJ2-3, with TRBD2 as a possible D gene (5 bases). This CDR3 is 15 amino acids long. Trimming removed 2 bases from V and 0 bases from J, with 10 bases in between. Germline CDR1 and CDR2: SGHNT and YYREEE (reference sequence). Here the CDR3 reads CASSLSGSSTDTQYF. The CDR3 bases are TGTGCCAGCAGCTTAAGCGGTTCTAGCACAGATACGCAGTATTTT.

The chain links TRBV19 to TRBJ1-5; 8 positions agree with TRBD1. Trimming removed 1 base from V and 2 bases from J; junction bases left unmatched: 10. Germline lookup yields CDR1 LNHDA and CDR2 SQIVND (reference sequence). The CDR3 totals 18 residues. The CDR3 loop reads CASSIGPGQGRRNQPQHF. In nucleotides, the CDR3 is TGTGCCAGTAGTATAGGTCCCGGACAGGGCAGACGCAATCAGCCCCAGCATTTT.

This chain links TRBV12-5 with TRBJ2-7; the match to TRBD1 covers 10 bases. The CDR3 spans 13 residues. Germline lookup yields CDR1 LGHNT and CDR2 FRNRAP. The ends lost 6 bases at V and 4 bases at J; junction bases unmatched: 3. DNA for the CDR3: TGTGCTAGTGGCAGGGACAGGGGTTACGAGCAGTACTTC. Protein sequence: CASGRDRGYEQYF.

This chain connects TRBV6-5 to TRBJ1-1; 10 bases agree with TRBD1. Per the germline V gene, CDR1 is MNHEY and CDR2 is SVGAGI. The CDR3 sequence is 14 residues long. Trimming took 7 bases from V and 7 from J; bases not matched to a gene: 9. CDR3 residues: CASTLGTGADEAFF. Here the CDR3 DNA reads TGTGCCAGCACTCTCGGGACAGGGGCAGATGAAGCTTTCTTT.

The rearrangement joins TRBV27 to TRBJ2-7; a weak D match, TRBD2 (6 bases). CDR1 and CDR2 (germline): MNHEY, SMNVEV (reference sequence). The CDR3 consists of 16 residues. Between the trimmed V and J ends, which lost 5 bases and 1 base, there was a span of 18 bases. The CDR3 loop is CASSLALRGLSYEQYF. As DNA, the CDR3 is TGTGCCAGCAGTCTAGCCCTGCGGGGTCTTTCCTACGAGCAGTACTTC.

This chain uses TRBV18 with TRBJ1-5; D remains ambiguous. The germline V gene encodes CDR1 KGHSH and CDR2 LQKENI. Trimming stripped 2 bases from V and 3 bases from J, with 11 bases between. The CDR3 is made up of 15 amino acids. CDR3 nucleotides: TGTGCCAGCTCACCAGACCCGGGAGCCAATCAGCCCCAGCATTTT. Translation: CASSPDPGANQPQHF.

V is TRBV9 and J is TRBJ2-5; tentatively, D is TRBD1 (7 bases). Germline CDR1 reads SGDLS; CDR2 reads YYNGEE. This CDR3 has 14 residues. V was shortened by 4 bases and J by 2 bases, with 12 bases between the two germline ends. Here the CDR3 reads CASSPRDRQETQYF. The CDR3, as DNA: TGTGCCAGCAGCCCGCGGGACAGACAAGAGACCCAGTACTTC.

The CDR3 sequence: CASSLPGLASGEQFF. The DNA for the CDR3 is TGTGCCAGCAGCCTCCCGGGACTAGCGTCGGGAGAGCAGTTCTTC. The chain employs TRBV7-9 and TRBJ2-1, with 10 bases lining up with TRBD2. In germline, CDR1 is SEHNR, CDR2 FQNEAQ (reference sequence). Trimming took 5 bases from V and 10 from J; bases not matched to a gene: 11. This CDR3 is built from 15 residues.

V usage is TRBV7-2 and J usage is TRBJ1-2; D uncertain. This CDR3 is 15 amino acids long. V dropped 5 bases and J dropped 3 bases, with 16 bases sitting between them. Germline assignment: CDR1 SGHTA and CDR2 FQGNSA. CDR3: CASSPPFGEDYGYTF. The CDR3 DNA reads TGTGCCAGCAGCCCCCCATTCGGGGAGGACTATGGCTACACCTTC.

The CDR3 DNA follows: TGTGCCAGTAGTATCCAGGGAGGCTCCCTCTATGGCTACACCTTC. It encodes CASSIQGGSLYGYTF. The V and J genes are TRBV19 and TRBJ1-2, with D possibly TRBD1 on 5 matching bases. From germline, CDR1 is LNHDA and CDR2 SQIVND (reference sequence). V was cut by 3 bases and J by 4 bases, with 15 bases left in between. CDR3 length: 15 residues.

The chain uses TRBV9 and TRBJ2-1; TRBD1 might be the D (5 bases). V lost 0 bases and J 7 bases, leaving 17 bases between the germline ends. Germline loops: CDR1 SGDLS, CDR2 YYNGEE. The CDR3 runs to 16 residues. CDR3 protein: CASSVESGFQRNEQFF. The CDR3 nucleotides are TGTGCCAGCAGCGTAGAATCAGGGTTTCAACGGAATGAGCAGTTCTTC.

The chain couples TRBV7-2 to TRBJ1-2; D is perhaps TRBD1 (6 bases). V dropped 1 base and J dropped 8 bases, with 17 bases sitting between them. This CDR3 contains 15 residues. CDR1 is SGHTA and CDR2 is FQGNSA in the germline V gene. The CDR3: CASSLVAGRGRGYTF. The CDR3 DNA sequence: TGTGCCAGCAGCTTAGTCGCGGGCAGGGGACGGGGCTACACCTTC.